Shown below are 26 T cell receptor beta chains from a single sample sequenced in a study of T cells expressing NK-cell markers. With the 5' RACE reads reprocessed, TCRdb shows one record per CDR3 protein and no DNA. The specimen's table records 300,000 to 500,000 distinct CDR3 sequences. The material sequenced was blood T cells: a sorted CD56 or NKG2C T cell subset, CD4+ or CD8+ T cells, or bulk PBMC T cells (not recorded which). Every receptor here comes from a woman aged 50 to 60 in good health.

The chain combines TRBV4-1 with TRBJ2-3. The germline CDR1 and CDR2 sequences are MGHRA and YSYEKL. This CDR3 comprises 17 residues. This CDR3 reads CASSQVLGSISTDTQYF.

The chain uses TRBV28 and TRBJ2-1. The CDR3 extends over 14 amino acids. Germline V CDR1 and CDR2: MDHEN, SYDVKM. CDR3 sequence: CASSIGSSYNEQFF.

The rearrangement joins TRBV20-1 to TRBJ2-1; TCRdb gives TRBD2 as the D gene, but with no DNA this cannot be confirmed. Per the germline V gene, CDR1 is DFQATT and CDR2 is SNEGSKA (reference sequence). The CDR3 runs to 17 residues. CDR3 region: CSARGAGGLPAYNEQFF.

The chain has TRBV20-1 and TRBJ2-1; TCRdb designates TRBD2, a call that cannot be tested without DNA. Germline loops: CDR1 DFQATT, CDR2 SNEGSKA (reference sequence). The CDR3 length is 13 residues. CDR3 region: CSVMRESYNEQFF.

CDR3 region: CASVRGESPSYGYTF. The chain links TRBV12-3 or TRBV12-4 to TRBJ1-2; TCRdb gives TRBD1 as the D gene, but with no DNA this cannot be confirmed. The CDR3 has 15 amino acids.

J is TRBJ2-5 and V is TRBV5-1; TCRdb picks TRBD2, but there is no DNA to check that call. Germline-derived CDR1 and CDR2 are SGHRS and YFSETQ. The CDR3 consists of 16 residues. This CDR3 is CASSLILAGEYETQYF.

The rearrangement joins TRBV29-1 to TRBJ2-3. Germline V gene lookup returns CDR1 SQVTM and CDR2 ANQGSEA. CDR3 length: 13 amino acids. This CDR3 reads CSGASYATDTQYF.

This sequence joins TRBV7-8 and TRBJ2-1; no DNA is available, so the TRBD2 call from TCRdb remains unchecked. Germline V CDR1 and CDR2: SGHVS, FQNEAQ. There are 15 residues in the CDR3. This CDR3 is CASSLRLGGYNEQFF.

The chain is built from TRBV15 and TRBJ2-2; TCRdb's D gene call, TRBD2, goes unchecked for lack of DNA. This CDR3 contains 12 residues. Germline CDR1 LNHNV, CDR2 YYDKDF (reference sequence). The CDR3 loop is CATSALPGELFF.

This chain links TRBV5-1 with TRBJ1-1; as DNA is missing, the TRBD1 call by TCRdb cannot be tested. The CDR3 has 14 residues. Germline V CDR1 and CDR2: SGHRS, YFSETQ. The CDR3 sequence is CASSSPVPGTEAFF.

This chain connects TRBV10-3 to TRBJ1-5; lacking DNA, the TRBD1 call made by TCRdb goes unchecked. CDR1 is ENHRY, CDR2 SYGVKD, per germline. The CDR3 spans 13 residues. This CDR3 reads CAIRDRENQPQHF.

The CDR3 region is CASSLGLTSFGEFF. The chain uses TRBV11-2 and TRBJ2-1; without DNA, the TCRdb call of TRBD2 cannot be checked. The CDR3 runs 14 residues. Germline V gives CDR1 SGHAT, CDR2 FQNNGV.

V and J are TRBV28 and TRBJ2-4; TCRdb returns TRBD2, unconfirmable since there is no DNA. The CDR3 totals 16 residues. Germline CDR1 reads MDHEN; CDR2 reads SYDVKM. CDR3 protein: CASSLAGNALQNIQYF.

The chain has TRBV7-8 and TRBJ2-3; TCRdb outputs TRBD2, but without DNA this stays unchecked. Germline V gene sequence: CDR1 SGHVS, CDR2 FQNEAQ. The CDR3 has 15 residues. CDR3 loop: CASRGRDQLTDTQYF.

This chain uses TRBV19 with TRBJ2-1; absent DNA, TCRdb's TRBD1 call cannot be checked. The CDR3 sequence is 15 residues long. Looked up from germline, CDR1 is LNHDA and CDR2 is SQIVND (reference sequence). CDR3 sequence: CASSIVGGTYNEQFF. The full variable domain, rest sourced from reference TRBV19 and TRBJ2-1, is DGGITQSPKYLFRKEGQNVTLSCEQNLNHDAMYWYRQDPGQGLRLIYYSQIVNDFQKGDIAEGYSVSREKKESFPLTVTSAQKNPTAFYLCASSIVGGTYNEQFFGPGTRLTVL.

This sequence joins TRBV20-1 and TRBJ2-7; TCRdb returns TRBD1, unconfirmable since there is no DNA. Germline CDR1 is DFQATT and CDR2 is SNEGSKA (reference sequence). The CDR3 runs 13 residues. The CDR3 region is CSALRVETYEQYF.

This rearrangement joins TRBV12-3 or TRBV12-4 to TRBJ2-3. The CDR3 totals 15 residues. CDR3: CASSLARGSTDTQYF.

CDR3 protein: CASTLDRVAGELFF. The chain combines TRBV2 with TRBJ2-2; TCRdb's assignment of TRBD1 cannot be checked, as there is no DNA. The CDR3 sequence is 14 residues long. The germline gives CDR1 SNHLY, CDR2 FYNNEI.

This chain joins TRBV20-1 and TRBJ2-1; absent DNA, TCRdb's TRBD1 call cannot be checked. The length of the CDR3 is 15 residues. Germline V gene data show CDR1 as DFQATT and CDR2 as SNEGSKA (reference sequence). CDR3: CSASRGGISYNEQFF.

The gene calls are TRBV4-1 and TRBJ1-5. The CDR3 consists of 16 residues. Germline CDR1 MGHRA, CDR2 YSYEKL. The CDR3: CASSQVLVWDNQPQHF.

The V and J genes are TRBV4-1 and TRBJ2-7; the TCRdb call, TRBD1, lacks DNA for checking. Germline CDR1 is MGHRA and CDR2 is YSYEKL. The CDR3 totals 16 residues. The CDR3 here is CASSHSGQGWSYEQYF.

The chain couples TRBV12-3 or TRBV12-4 to TRBJ2-2; TCRdb indicates TRBD2, and absent DNA this call remains unverified. The CDR3 contains 14 residues. CDR3 amino acids: CASDGRARTGELFF.

This chain uses TRBV25-1 with TRBJ1-5; there is no DNA to check the TCRdb D call of TRBD1. The CDR3 is 14 residues long. Per the germline V gene, CDR1 is MGHDK and CDR2 is SYGVNS. CDR3 sequence: CASREAGGHQPQHF.

The chain uses TRBV6-2 or TRBV6-3 and TRBJ2-7; the TRBD1 assignment by TCRdb is unverifiable without DNA. Germline V gene data show CDR1 as MNHEY and CDR2 as SVGEGT. This CDR3 has 19 residues. The CDR3 sequence is CASTLRKKGASTTWHEQYF.

The chain couples TRBV20-1 to TRBJ2-1. Germline V gene data show CDR1 as DFQATT and CDR2 as SNEGSKA (reference sequence). The CDR3 is 13 amino acids. This CDR3 is CSARLRTYNEQFF.

The chain combines TRBV29-1 with TRBJ1-1. Germline loops: CDR1 SQVTM, CDR2 ANQGSEA. This CDR3 contains 12 residues. CDR3: CSSIFSGTEAFF.